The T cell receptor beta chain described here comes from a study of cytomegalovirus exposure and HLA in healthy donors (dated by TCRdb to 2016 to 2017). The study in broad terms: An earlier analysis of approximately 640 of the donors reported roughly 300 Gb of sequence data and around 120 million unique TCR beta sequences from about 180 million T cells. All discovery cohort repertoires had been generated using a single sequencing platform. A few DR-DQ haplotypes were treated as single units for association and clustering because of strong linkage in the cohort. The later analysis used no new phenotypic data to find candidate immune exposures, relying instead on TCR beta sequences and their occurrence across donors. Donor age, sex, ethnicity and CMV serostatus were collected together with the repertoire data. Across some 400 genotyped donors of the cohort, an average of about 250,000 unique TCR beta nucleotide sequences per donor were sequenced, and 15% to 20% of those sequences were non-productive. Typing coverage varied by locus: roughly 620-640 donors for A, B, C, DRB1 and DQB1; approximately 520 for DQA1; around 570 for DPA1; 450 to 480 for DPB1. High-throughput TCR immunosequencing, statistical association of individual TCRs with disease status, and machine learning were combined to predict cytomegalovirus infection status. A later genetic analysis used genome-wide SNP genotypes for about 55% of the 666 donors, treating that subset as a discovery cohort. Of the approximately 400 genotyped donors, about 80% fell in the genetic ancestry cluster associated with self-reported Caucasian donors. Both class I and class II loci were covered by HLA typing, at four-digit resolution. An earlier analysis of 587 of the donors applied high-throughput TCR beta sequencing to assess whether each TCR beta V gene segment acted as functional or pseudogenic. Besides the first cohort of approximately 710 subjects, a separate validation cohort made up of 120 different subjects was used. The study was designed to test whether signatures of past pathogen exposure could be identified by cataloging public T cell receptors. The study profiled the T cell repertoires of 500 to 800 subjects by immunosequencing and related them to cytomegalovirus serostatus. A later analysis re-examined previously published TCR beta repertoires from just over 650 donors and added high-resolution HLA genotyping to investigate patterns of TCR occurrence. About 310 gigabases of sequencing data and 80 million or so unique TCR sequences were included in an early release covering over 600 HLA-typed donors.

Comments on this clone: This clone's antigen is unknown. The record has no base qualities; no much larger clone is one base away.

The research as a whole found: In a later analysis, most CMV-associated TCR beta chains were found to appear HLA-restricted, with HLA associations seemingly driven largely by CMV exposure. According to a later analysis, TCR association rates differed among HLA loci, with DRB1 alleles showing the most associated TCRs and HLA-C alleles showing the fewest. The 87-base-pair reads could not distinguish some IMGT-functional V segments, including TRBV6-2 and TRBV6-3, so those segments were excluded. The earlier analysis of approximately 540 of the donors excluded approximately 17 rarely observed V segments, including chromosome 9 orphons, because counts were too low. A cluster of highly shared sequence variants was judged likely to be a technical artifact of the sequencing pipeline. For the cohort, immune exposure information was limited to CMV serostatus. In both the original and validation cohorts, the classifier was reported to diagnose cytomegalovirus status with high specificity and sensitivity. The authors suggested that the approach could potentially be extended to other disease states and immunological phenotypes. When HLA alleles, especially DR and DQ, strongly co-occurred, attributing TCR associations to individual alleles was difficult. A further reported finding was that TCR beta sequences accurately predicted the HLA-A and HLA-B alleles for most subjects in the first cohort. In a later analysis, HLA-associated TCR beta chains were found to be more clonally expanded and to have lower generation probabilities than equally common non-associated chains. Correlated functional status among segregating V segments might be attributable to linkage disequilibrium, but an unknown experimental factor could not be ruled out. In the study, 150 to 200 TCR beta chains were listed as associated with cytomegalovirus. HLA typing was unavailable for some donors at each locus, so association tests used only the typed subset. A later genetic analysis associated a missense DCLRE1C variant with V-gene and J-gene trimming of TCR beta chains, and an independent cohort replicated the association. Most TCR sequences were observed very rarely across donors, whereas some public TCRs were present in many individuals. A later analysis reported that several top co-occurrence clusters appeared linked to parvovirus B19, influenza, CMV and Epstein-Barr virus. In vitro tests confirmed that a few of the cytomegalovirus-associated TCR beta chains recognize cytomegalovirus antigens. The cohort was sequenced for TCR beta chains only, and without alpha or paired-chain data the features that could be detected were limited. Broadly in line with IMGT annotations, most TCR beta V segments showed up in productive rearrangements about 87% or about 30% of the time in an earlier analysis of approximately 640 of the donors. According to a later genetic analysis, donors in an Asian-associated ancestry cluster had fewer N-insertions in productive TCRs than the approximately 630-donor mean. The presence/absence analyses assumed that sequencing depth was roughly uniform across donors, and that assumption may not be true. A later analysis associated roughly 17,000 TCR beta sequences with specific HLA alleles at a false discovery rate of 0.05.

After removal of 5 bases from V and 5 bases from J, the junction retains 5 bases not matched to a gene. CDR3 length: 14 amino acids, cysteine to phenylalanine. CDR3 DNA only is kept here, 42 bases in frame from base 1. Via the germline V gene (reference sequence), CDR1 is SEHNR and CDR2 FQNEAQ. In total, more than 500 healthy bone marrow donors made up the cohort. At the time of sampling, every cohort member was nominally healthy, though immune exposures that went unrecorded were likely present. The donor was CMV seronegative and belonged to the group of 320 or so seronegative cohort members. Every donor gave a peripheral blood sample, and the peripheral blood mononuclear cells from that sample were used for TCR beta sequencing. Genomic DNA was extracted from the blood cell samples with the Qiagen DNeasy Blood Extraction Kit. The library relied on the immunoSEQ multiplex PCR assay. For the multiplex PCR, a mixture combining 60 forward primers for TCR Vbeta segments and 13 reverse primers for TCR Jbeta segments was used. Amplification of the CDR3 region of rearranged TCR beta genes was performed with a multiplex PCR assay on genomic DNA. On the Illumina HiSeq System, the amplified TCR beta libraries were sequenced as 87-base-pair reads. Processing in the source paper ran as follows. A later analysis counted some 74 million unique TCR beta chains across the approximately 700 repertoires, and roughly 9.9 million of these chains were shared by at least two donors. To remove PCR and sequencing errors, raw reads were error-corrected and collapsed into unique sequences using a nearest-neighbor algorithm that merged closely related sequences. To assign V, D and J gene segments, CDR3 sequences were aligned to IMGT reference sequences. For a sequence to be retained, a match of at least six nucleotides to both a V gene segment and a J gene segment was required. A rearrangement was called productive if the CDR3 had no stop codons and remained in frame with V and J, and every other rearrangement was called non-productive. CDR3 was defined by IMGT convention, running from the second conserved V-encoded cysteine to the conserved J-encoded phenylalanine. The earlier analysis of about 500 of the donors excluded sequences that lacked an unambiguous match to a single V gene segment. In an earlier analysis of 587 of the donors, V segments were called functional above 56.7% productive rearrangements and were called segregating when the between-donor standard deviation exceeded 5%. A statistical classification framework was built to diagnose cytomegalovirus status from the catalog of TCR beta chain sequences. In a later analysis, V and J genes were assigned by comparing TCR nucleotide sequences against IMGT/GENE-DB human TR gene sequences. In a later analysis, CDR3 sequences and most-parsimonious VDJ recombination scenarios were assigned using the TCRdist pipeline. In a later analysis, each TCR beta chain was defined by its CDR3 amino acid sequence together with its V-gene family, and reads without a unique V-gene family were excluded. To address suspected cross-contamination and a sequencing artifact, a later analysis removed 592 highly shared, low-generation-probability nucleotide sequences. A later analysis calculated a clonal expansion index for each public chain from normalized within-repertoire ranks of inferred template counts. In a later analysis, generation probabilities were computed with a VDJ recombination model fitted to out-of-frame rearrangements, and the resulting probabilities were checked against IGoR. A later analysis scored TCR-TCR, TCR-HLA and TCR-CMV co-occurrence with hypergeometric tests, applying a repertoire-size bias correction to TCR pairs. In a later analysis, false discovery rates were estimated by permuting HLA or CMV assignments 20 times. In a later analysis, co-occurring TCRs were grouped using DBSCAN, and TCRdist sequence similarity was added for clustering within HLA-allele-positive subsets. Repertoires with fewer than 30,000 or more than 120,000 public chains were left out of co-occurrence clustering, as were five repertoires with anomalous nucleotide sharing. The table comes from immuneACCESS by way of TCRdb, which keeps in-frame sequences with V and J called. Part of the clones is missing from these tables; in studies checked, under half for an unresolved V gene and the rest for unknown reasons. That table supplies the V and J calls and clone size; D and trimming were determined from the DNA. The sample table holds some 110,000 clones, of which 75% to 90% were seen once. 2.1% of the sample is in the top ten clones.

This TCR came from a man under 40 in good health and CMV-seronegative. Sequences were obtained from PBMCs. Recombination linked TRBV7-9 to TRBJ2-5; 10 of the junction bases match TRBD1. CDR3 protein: CASSHDRGPETQYF. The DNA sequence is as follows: TGTGCCAGCAGCCACGACAGGGGGCCGGAGACCCAGTACTTC.